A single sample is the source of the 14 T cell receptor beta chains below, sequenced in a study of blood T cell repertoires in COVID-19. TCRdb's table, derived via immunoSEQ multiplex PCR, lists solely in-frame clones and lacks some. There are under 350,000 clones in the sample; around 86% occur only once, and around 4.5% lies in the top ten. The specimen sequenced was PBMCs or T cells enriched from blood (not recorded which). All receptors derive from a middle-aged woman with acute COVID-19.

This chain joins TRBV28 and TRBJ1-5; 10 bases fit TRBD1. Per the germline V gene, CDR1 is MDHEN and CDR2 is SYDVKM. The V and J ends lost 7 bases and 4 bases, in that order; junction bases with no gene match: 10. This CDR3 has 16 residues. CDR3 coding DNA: TGTGCCAGCATGAGGGACAGGGGCTTTGGAAATCAGCCCCAGCATTTT. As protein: CASMRDRGFGNQPQHF.

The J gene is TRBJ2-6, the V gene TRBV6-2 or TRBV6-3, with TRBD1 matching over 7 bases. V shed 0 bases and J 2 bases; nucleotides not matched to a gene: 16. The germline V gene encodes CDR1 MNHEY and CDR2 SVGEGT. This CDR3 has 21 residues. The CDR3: CASSYSLPRQGMVTGANVLTF. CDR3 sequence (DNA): TGTGCCAGCAGTTACTCCCTCCCGAGACAGGGAATGGTGACTGGGGCCAACGTCCTGACTTTC.

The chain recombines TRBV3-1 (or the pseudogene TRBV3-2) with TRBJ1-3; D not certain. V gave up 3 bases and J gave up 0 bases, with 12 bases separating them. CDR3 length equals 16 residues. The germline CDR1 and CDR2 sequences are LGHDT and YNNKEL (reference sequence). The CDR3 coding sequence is TGTGCCAGCAGCCATTCGAGGTTAAGCTCTGGAAACACCATATATTTT. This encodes CASSHSRLSSGNTIYF.

DNA for the CDR3: TGTGCCAGCAGTGAGAGACAGGGCTCGGGATACGAGCAGTACTTC. It yields the protein CASSERQGSGYEQYF. The J gene is TRBJ2-7, the V gene TRBV2, with 7 bases fitting TRBD1. V trimming: 3 bases; J trimming: 4 bases; junction bases outside the gene matches: 9. Germline CDR1 is SNHLY and CDR2 is FYNNEI. CDR3 size: 15 residues.

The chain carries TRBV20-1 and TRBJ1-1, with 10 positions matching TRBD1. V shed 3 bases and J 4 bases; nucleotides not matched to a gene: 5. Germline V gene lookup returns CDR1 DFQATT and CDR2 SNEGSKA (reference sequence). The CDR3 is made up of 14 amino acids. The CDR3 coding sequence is TGCAGTGCTAGTAGGACAGGGGGGTTCACTGAAGCTTTCTTT. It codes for CSASRTGGFTEAFF.

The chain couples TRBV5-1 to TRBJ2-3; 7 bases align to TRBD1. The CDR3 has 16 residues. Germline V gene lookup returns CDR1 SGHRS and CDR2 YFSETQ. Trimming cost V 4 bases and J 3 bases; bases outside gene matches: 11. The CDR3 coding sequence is TGCGCCAGCAGCCGGGACAGCCAACACGAGACAGATACGCAGTATTTT. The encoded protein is CASSRDSQHETDTQYF.

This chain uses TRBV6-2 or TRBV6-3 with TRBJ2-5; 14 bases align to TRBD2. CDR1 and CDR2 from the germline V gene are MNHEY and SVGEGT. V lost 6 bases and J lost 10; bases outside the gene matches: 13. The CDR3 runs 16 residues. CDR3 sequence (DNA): TGTGCCAGCAGCGCCGGGACTAGCGGGAGTCAGTATCTCCAGTACTTC. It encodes CASSAGTSGSQYLQYF.

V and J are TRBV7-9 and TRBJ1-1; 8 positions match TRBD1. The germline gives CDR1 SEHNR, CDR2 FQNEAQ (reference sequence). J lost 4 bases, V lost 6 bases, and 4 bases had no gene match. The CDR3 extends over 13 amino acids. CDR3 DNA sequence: TGTGCCAGCAGTCGGACAGGGATCACTGAAGCTTTCTTT. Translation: CASSRTGITEAFF. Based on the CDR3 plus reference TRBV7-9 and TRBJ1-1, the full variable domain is DTGVSQNPRHKITKRGQNVTFRCDPISEHNRLYWYRQTLGQGPEFLTYFQNEAQLEKSRLLSDRFSAERPKGSFSTLEIQRTEQGDSAMYLCASSRTGITEAFFGQGTRLTVV.

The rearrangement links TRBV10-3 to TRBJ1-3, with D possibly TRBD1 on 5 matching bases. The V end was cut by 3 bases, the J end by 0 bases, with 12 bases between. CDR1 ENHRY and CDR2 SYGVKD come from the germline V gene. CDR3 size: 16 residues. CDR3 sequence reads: CAISDQQVYSGNTIYF. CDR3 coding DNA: TGTGCCATCAGTGATCAACAGGTCTACTCTGGAAACACCATATATTTT.

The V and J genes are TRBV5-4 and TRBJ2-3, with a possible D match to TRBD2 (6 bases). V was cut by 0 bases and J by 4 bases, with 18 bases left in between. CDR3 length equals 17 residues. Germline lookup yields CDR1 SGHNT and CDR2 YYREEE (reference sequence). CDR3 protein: CASSLDELVEGPDTQYF. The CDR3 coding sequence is TGTGCCAGCAGCTTGGATGAACTAGTGGAGGGCCCAGATACGCAGTATTTT. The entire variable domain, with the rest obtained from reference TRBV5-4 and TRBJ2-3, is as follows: ETGVTQSPTHLIKTRGQQVTLRCSSQSGHNTVSWYQQALGQGPQFIFQYYREEENGRGNFPPRFSGLQFPNYSSELNVNALELDDSALYLCASSLDELVEGPDTQYFGPGTRLTVL.

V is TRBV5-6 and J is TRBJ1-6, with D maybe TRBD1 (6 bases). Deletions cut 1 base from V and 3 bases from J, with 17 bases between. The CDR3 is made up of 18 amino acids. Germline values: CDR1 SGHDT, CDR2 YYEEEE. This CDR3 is CASSLTPYPGHYNSPLHF. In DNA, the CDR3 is TGTGCCAGCAGCTTGACCCCCTACCCGGGACACTATAATTCACCCCTCCACTTT.

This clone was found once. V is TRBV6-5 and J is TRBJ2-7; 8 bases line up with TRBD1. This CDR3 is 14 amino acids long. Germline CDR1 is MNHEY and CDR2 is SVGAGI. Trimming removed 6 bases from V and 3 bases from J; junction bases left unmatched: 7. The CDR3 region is CASSRHGQGYEQYF. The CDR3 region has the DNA TGTGCCAGCAGCCGACACGGACAGGGCTACGAGCAGTACTTC.

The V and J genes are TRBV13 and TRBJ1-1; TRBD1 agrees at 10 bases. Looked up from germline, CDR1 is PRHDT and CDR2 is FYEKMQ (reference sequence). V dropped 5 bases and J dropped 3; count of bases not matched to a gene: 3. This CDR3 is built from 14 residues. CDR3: CASSTGQGDTEAFF. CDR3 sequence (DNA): TGTGCCAGCAGCACCGGACAGGGGGACACTGAAGCTTTCTTT. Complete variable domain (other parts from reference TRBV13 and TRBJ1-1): AAGVIQSPRHLIKEKRETATLKCYPIPRHDTVYWYQQGPGQDPQFLISFYEKMQSDKGSIPDRFSAQQFSDYHSELNMSSLELGDSALYFCASSTGQGDTEAFFGQGTRLTVV.

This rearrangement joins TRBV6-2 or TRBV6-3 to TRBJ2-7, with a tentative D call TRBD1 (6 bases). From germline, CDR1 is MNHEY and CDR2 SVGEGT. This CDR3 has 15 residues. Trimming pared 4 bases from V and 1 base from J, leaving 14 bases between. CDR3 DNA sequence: TGTGCCAGCAGTTGGACCGGGACAATTTCCTACGAGCAGTACTTC. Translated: CASSWTGTISYEQYF.